This is a list of T cell receptor beta chains from one sample in a study of blood T cell repertoires in COVID-19. This table comes from immunoSEQ multiplex PCR, and its TCRdb copy is limited to in-frame clones, with some not included. This repertoire shows 250,000 to 350,000 clones, 86% found once; its top ten account for under 3.5%. Input material: peripheral blood. All receptors derive from a woman aged 25 to 39 with active or convalescent COVID-19. Each CDR3 is given with its conserved first and last residue. The D gene is left open where the match is weak. Clone size is not always given. Where it is, it says once, few, many or a class for expanded clones.

size: -; J: TRBJ2-3; V: TRBV29-1; D: TRBD2; CDR3: CSVLLAGTTDTQYF; DNA: TGCAGCGTTCTACTAGCGGGGACCACAGATACGCAGTATTTT
size: -; J: TRBJ1-5; V: TRBV7-2; D: -; CDR3: CASSPRVSGAENQPQHF; DNA: TGTGCCAGCAGCCCTCGGGTCAGTGGGGCAGAGAATCAGCCCCAGCATTTT
size: -; J: TRBJ2-1; V: TRBV5-1; D: TRBD2; CDR3: CASSARTSRASYNEQFF; DNA: TGCGCCAGCAGCGCCCGGACTAGCCGGGCCTCCTACAATGAGCAGTTCTTC
size: once; J: TRBJ2-2; V: TRBV28; D: -; CDR3: CASSFRGAPPGELFF; DNA: TGTGCCAGCAGTTTCAGGGGCGCCCCGCCCGGGGAGCTGTTTTTT
size: -; J: TRBJ2-3; V: TRBV9; D: TRBD2; CDR3: CASSVGPLAGAFYTDTQYF; DNA: TGTGCCAGCAGCGTAGGTCCCCTAGCGGGGGCCTTTTACACAGATACGCAGTATTTT
size: once; J: TRBJ1-2; V: TRBV7-9; D: TRBD1; CDR3: CASSLDLGQGYGYTF; DNA: TGTGCCAGCAGCTTAGATTTGGGACAGGGATATGGCTACACCTTC
size: -; J: TRBJ2-1; V: TRBV9; D: -; CDR3: CASSGHYYNEQFF; DNA: TGTGCCAGCAGCGGACATTATTACAATGAGCAGTTCTTC
size: -; J: TRBJ1-2; V: TRBV7-3; D: -; CDR3: CASSLGGENGYTF; DNA: TGTGCCAGCAGCTTAGGAGGGGAGAATGGCTACACCTTC
size: -; J: TRBJ1-3; V: TRBV4-3; D: -; CDR3: CASSQDPLPEDTIYF; DNA: TGCGCCAGCAGCCAAGATCCGCTTCCAGAAGACACCATATATTTT
size: once; J: TRBJ1-4; V: TRBV12-3/TRBV12-4; D: -; CDR3: CASSRDSNEKLFF; DNA: TGTGCCAGCAGCCGCGACAGCAATGAAAAACTGTTTTTT
size: -; J: TRBJ2-2; V: TRBV10-1; D: TRBD2; CDR3: CASSESKRGLKDTGELFF; DNA: TGCGCCAGCAGTGAGTCGAAGCGGGGGCTTAAGGACACCGGGGAGCTGTTTTTT
size: -; J: TRBJ2-7; V: TRBV19; D: -; CDR3: CASSIGFDTSYEQYF; DNA: TGTGCCAGTAGTATCGGTTTTGACACCTCCTACGAGCAGTACTTC
size: -; J: TRBJ2-7; V: TRBV23-1; D: -; CDR3: CASGRHLLYEQYF; DNA: TGCGCCAGCGGGCGACACTTACTCTACGAGCAGTACTTC
size: -; J: TRBJ1-3; V: TRBV7-8; D: TRBD1; CDR3: CASSKDRAYSGNTIYF; DNA: TGTGCCAGCAGCAAAGACAGGGCCTACTCTGGAAACACCATATATTTT
size: -; J: TRBJ1-2; V: TRBV29-1; D: -; CDR3: CSAYTGGYTF; DNA: TGCAGCGCCTACACAGGTGGCTACACCTTC
size: -; J: TRBJ2-3; V: TRBV4-2; D: TRBD2; CDR3: CASSPASGASTDTQYF; DNA: TGTGCCAGCAGCCCCGCTAGCGGGGCAAGCACAGATACGCAGTATTTT
size: -; J: TRBJ2-7; V: TRBV5-1; D: TRBD2; CDR3: CASSPSGGSYEQYF; DNA: TGCGCCAGCAGCCCTAGCGGGGGCTCCTACGAGCAGTACTTC
size: -; J: TRBJ2-1; V: TRBV27; D: -; CDR3: CASSLRGTLSNEQFF; DNA: TGTGCCAGCAGTCTTCGGGGGACCCTAAGCAATGAGCAGTTCTTC
size: -; J: TRBJ2-2; V: TRBV4-1; D: -; CDR3: CASSQGSTGGELFF; DNA: TGCGCCAGCAGCCAAGGGTCCACAGGCGGGGAGCTGTTTTTT
size: -; J: TRBJ2-1; V: TRBV5-1; D: TRBD1; CDR3: CASSAGGTGGGEQFF; DNA: TGCGCCAGCAGCGCGGGCGGGACAGGGGGCGGTGAGCAGTTCTTC
size: -; J: TRBJ1-2; V: TRBV7-8; D: -; CDR3: CASSPPGFVVSYGYTF; DNA: TGTGCCAGCAGCCCCCCAGGGTTTGTAGTGTCCTATGGCTACACCTTC
size: -; J: TRBJ2-7; V: TRBV21-1; D: -; CDR3: CASSNDQAGTSNPYEQYF; DNA: TGTGCCAGCAGCAATGATCAGGCGGGGACTAGCAACCCCTACGAGCAGTACTTC
size: -; J: TRBJ1-1; V: TRBV5-5; D: TRBD1; CDR3: CASSPTGVATEAFF; DNA: TGTGCCAGCAGTCCGACAGGGGTGGCCACTGAAGCTTTCTTT
size: -; J: TRBJ1-2; V: TRBV7-8; D: -; CDR3: CASSQTDYGYTF; DNA: TGTGCCAGCAGCCAGACAGACTATGGCTACACCTTC
size: -; J: TRBJ1-3; V: TRBV7-2; D: -; CDR3: CAGGGSGDTIYF; DNA: TGTGCCGGAGGAGGGTCCGGGGACACCATATATTTT
size: many; J: TRBJ2-7; V: TRBV7-9; D: TRBD2; CDR3: CASSLGLAPYEQYF; DNA: TGTGCCAGCAGTCTAGGACTAGCGCCCTACGAGCAGTACTTC
size: -; J: TRBJ1-2; V: TRBV3-1/TRBV3-2; D: TRBD1; CDR3: CASSQEGQGSSGYTF; DNA: TGTGCCAGCAGCCAAGAGGGACAGGGCTCAAGCGGCTACACCTTC
size: -; J: TRBJ1-1; V: TRBV6-5; D: TRBD1; CDR3: CASTRRTGPVTEAFF; DNA: TGTGCCAGCACTCGCAGGACAGGGCCCGTAACTGAAGCTTTCTTT
size: -; J: TRBJ1-1; V: TRBV19; D: TRBD1; CDR3: CASSIGTGSGLNTEAFF; DNA: TGTGCCAGTAGTATAGGGACAGGCAGCGGCCTCAACACTGAAGCTTTCTTT
size: -; J: TRBJ1-1; V: TRBV9; D: -; CDR3: CASSRGGRVNTEAFF; DNA: TGTGCCAGCAGCAGAGGAGGCAGAGTGAACACTGAAGCTTTCTTT
size: -; J: TRBJ1-3; V: TRBV21-1; D: -; CDR3: CASSKETQALEVINTIYF; DNA: TGTGCCAGCAGCAAAGAAACACAGGCTCTAGAAGTCATTAACACCATATATTTT
size: -; J: TRBJ2-7; V: TRBV2; D: TRBD1; CDR3: CASKQGARYEQYF; DNA: TGTGCCAGCAAACAGGGGGCTAGGTACGAGCAGTACTTC
size: -; J: TRBJ2-5; V: TRBV19; D: -; CDR3: CASSLRGQETQYF; DNA: TGTGCCAGTAGTTTAAGGGGGCAAGAGACCCAGTACTTC
size: -; J: TRBJ2-7; V: TRBV7-2; D: TRBD2; CDR3: CASYGGGKRGQYEQYF; DNA: TGTGCCAGCTATGGGGGGGGTAAGCGGGGTCAATACGAGCAGTACTTC
size: -; J: TRBJ1-2; V: TRBV28; D: -; CDR3: CASSQPGHNYGYTF; DNA: TGTGCCAGCAGCCAGCCCGGACACAACTATGGCTACACCTTC
size: -; J: TRBJ2-7; V: TRBV27; D: -; CDR3: CASSSSYEQYF; DNA: TGTGCCAGCAGTTCTTCCTACGAGCAGTACTTC
size: -; J: TRBJ1-6; V: TRBV30; D: -; CDR3: CAWSGQANSPLHF; DNA: TGTGCCTGGAGTGGACAGGCTAATTCACCCCTCCACTTT
size: -; J: TRBJ2-1; V: TRBV30; D: -; CDR3: CAWSVTGRNEQFF; DNA: TGTGCCTGGAGTGTCACTGGGAGGAATGAGCAGTTCTTC
size: once; J: TRBJ2-1; V: TRBV10-3; D: -; CDR3: CAIMTYNEQFF; DNA: TGTGCCATCATGACTTACAATGAGCAGTTCTTC
size: -; J: TRBJ2-1; V: TRBV7-2; D: TRBD2; CDR3: CASSPQTSGGAAEQFF; DNA: TGTGCCAGCAGCCCCCAGACTAGCGGGGGGGCCGCTGAGCAGTTCTTC
size: once; J: TRBJ1-5; V: TRBV28; D: -; CDR3: CATKLRIRTTPRSNQPQHF; DNA: TGTGCGACCAAACTAAGGATTCGGACAACCCCTCGGAGCAATCAGCCCCAGCATTTT
size: -; J: TRBJ2-7; V: TRBV19; D: TRBD1; CDR3: CASSPRLAGGSGEQYF; DNA: TGTGCCAGTAGTCCCCGTTTGGCAGGGGGTTCCGGCGAGCAGTACTTC
size: -; J: TRBJ2-3; V: TRBV3-1/TRBV3-2; D: TRBD2; CDR3: CASSPGLAGGVDTQYF; DNA: TGTGCCAGCAGCCCGGGACTAGCGGGGGGGGTAGATACGCAGTATTTT